Listed below are T cell receptor beta chains from one sample, sequenced in a study of human T cells and chemical hapten exposure. TCRdb passed the RACE reads through MiXCR, listing each CDR3 protein once. Among about 45,000 distinct CDR3 sequences listed, about 4.1% were seen once. The sample comprised whole blood. The receptor source for this set is a human donor in good health. Some clones in this sample may be carry-over from other donors' samples. Each CDR3 is given with its conserved first and last residue. A D gene is named only where the DNA matches it firmly. Clone size is stated in some rows and not others, as once, few, many or a class when expanded.

v_call	clone_size	d_call	j_call	cdr3_aa	cdr3_nt
TRBV20-1	few	.	TRBJ1-2	CSARVRPSNYGYTF	TGCAGTGCCCGAGTGAGGCCGAGTAACTATGGCTACACCTTC
TRBV7-9	many	.	TRBJ2-3	CASSLEGGIQADTQYF	TGTGCCAGCAGCTTAGAGGGCGGGATCCAGGCAGATACGCAGTATTTT
TRBV10-2	few	.	TRBJ1-1	CASSESFWGHDRNTEAFF	TGCGCCAGCAGTGAGTCGTTTTGGGGACACGACAGGAACACTGAAGCTTTCTTT
TRBV3-1	many	TRBD2	TRBJ2-3	CASSQDRLAGVADTQYF	TGTGCCAGCAGCCAAGATAGACTAGCGGGAGTGGCAGATACGCAGTATTTT
TRBV28	many	.	TRBJ1-5	CASSPKGQPQHF	TGTGCCAGCAGTCCTAAGGGGCAGCCCCAGCATTTT
TRBV28	many	.	TRBJ1-4	CASSIGQLTEKLFF	TGTGCCAGCAGTATCGGACAGTTGACAGAAAAACTGTTTTTT
TRBV12-3/TRBV12-4	many	.	TRBJ2-3	CASKYIGSTDTQYF	TGTGCCAGCAAATACATTGGAAGCACAGATACGCAGTATTTT
TRBV9	few	.	TRBJ1-1	CASSVKAFF	TGTGCCAGCAGCGTAAAAGCTTTCTTT
TRBV20-1	many	.	TRBJ2-5	CSARVWASDPNQETQYF	TGCAGTGCTAGAGTATGGGCTAGCGACCCGAACCAAGAGACCCAGTACTTC
TRBV6-6	medium-sized	.	TRBJ2-3	CASSRAGSTDTQYF	TGTGCCAGCAGTAGGGCGGGAAGCACAGATACGCAGTATTTT
TRBV4-2	.	.	TRBJ2-3	CASSQEAGVTDTQYF	TGTGCCAGCAGCCAAGAAGCGGGCGTCACAGATACGCAGTATTTT
TRBV20-1	.	.	TRBJ1-2	CSASKIRGYTF	TGCAGTGCTAGTAAGATAAGGGGCTACACCTTC
TRBV5-4	medium-sized	.	TRBJ2-7	CASSSGQPSYEQYF	TGTGCCAGCAGCTCAGGACAGCCATCCTACGAGCAGTACTTC
TRBV2	many	TRBD1	TRBJ1-5	CASTRKSGDSSPPGNQPQHF	TGTGCCAGCACTCGAAAGAGTGGGGACAGTTCCCCTCCGGGCAATCAGCCCCAGCATTTT
TRBV30	many	.	TRBJ1-2	CAWSAGPGGNYGYTF	TGTGCCTGGAGTGCCGGGCCGGGGGGTAACTATGGCTACACCTTC
TRBV29-1	many	.	TRBJ1-2	CSVEEGLVYGYTF	TGCAGCGTTGAAGAGGGACTCGTCTATGGCTACACCTTC
TRBV7-6	medium-sized	TRBD2	TRBJ2-1	CASSVMSGAGREQFF	TGTGCCAGCAGCGTTATGAGCGGGGCCGGCCGGGAGCAGTTCTTC
TRBV12-3/TRBV12-4	few	.	TRBJ1-2	CASAKRGRDGYTF	TGTGCCAGCGCAAAGAGGGGAAGAGATGGCTACACCTTC
TRBV20-1	many	.	TRBJ2-1	CSARDIGQFF	TGCAGTGCTAGAGATATCGGGCAGTTCTTC
TRBV5-5	many	.	TRBJ2-5	CASSTTPRSDQETQYF	TGTGCCAGCAGTACAACCCCCCGCAGCGACCAAGAGACCCAGTACTTC
TRBV19	many	.	TRBJ2-7	CASSLAISYEQYF	TGTGCCAGCTCCCTAGCGATCTCCTACGAGCAGTACTTC
TRBV7-2	many	TRBD1	TRBJ2-7	CASRWPGQGYEQYF	TGTGCCAGCAGGTGGCCAGGACAGGGCTACGAGCAGTACTTC
TRBV9	few	.	TRBJ2-2	CASSPQSSTGELFF	TGTGCCAGCAGCCCCCAGTCTTCCACCGGGGAGCTGTTTTTT
TRBV7-2	many	.	TRBJ1-1	CASSPDASRVNTEAFF	TGTGCCAGCAGCCCCGATGCCTCTAGAGTGAACACTGAAGCTTTCTTT
TRBV24-1	many	TRBD2	TRBJ2-7	CATSPFCSGTSCSFYEQYF	TGTGCCACCAGCCCATTCTGCTCCGGGACTAGCTGTAGCTTCTACGAGCAGTACTTC
TRBV7-9	many	TRBD1	TRBJ1-5	CASSLAGGQGAMRNQPQHF	TGTGCCAGCAGCTTAGCCGGGGGACAGGGGGCCATGCGGAATCAGCCCCAGCATTTT
TRBV20-1	many	.	TRBJ1-1	CSARDNPANTEAFF	TGCAGTGCTAGAGACAACCCAGCCAACACTGAAGCTTTCTTT
TRBV4-1	.	.	TRBJ1-4	CASSQIEEKLFF	TGCGCCAGCAGCCAGATCGAAGAAAAACTGTTTTTT
TRBV12-3/TRBV12-4	many	.	TRBJ1-1	CASNWGISAFF	TGTGCCAGCAACTGGGGAATCTCAGCTTTCTTT
TRBV28	many	TRBD1	TRBJ2-7	CASSPGTGLEQYF	TGTGCCAGCAGTCCCGGGACAGGCCTCGAGCAGTACTTC
TRBV20-1	few	.	TRBJ2-7	CSARDFRKNREQYF	TGCAGTGCTAGAGATTTCCGCAAGAACCGCGAGCAGTACTTC
TRBV6-1	many	TRBD1	TRBJ1-1	CASSSTGGNTEAFF	TGTGCCAGCAGCTCCACAGGGGGGAACACTGAAGCTTTCTTT
TRBV20-1	many	.	TRBJ2-5	CSARDQGLAGIRETQYF	TGCAGTGCTAGAGATCAAGGTCTGGCGGGAATCCGGGAGACCCAGTACTTC
TRBV28	few	.	TRBJ1-2	CASSPDWGYYGYTF	TGTGCCAGCAGTCCCGACTGGGGCTACTATGGCTACACCTTC
TRBV4-1	.	.	TRBJ1-6	CASSQAQGGYAAANSPLHF	TGCGCCAGCAGCCAAGCACAGGGAGGTTACGCAGCGGCTAATTCACCCCTCCACTTT
TRBV20-1	many	.	TRBJ1-1	CSANHRLIGHTEAFF	TGCAGTGCGAACCACAGGCTCATCGGGCACACTGAAGCTTTCTTT
TRBV28	many	.	TRBJ2-7	CASSVSSYEQYF	TGTGCCAGCAGTGTCAGCTCCTACGAGCAGTACTTC
TRBV6-6	many	TRBD2	TRBJ2-7	CASSYLTGGSSDEQYF	TGTGCCAGCAGTTACCTCACAGGCGGGAGTTCCGACGAGCAGTACTTC
TRBV4-1	few	.	TRBJ2-3	CASSQGPRKSGTDTQYF	TGCGCCAGCAGCCAAGGCCCCCGAAAGTCAGGCACAGATACGCAGTATTTT
TRBV5-1	many	.	TRBJ2-1	CASSSGTSANEQFF	TGCGCCAGCAGCTCCGGGACTTCAGCAAATGAGCAGTTCTTC
TRBV27	many	.	TRBJ1-1	CASSPRQQNTEAFF	TGTGCCAGCAGTCCCCGACAGCAGAACACTGAAGCTTTCTTT
TRBV7-8	.	.	TRBJ2-5	CASSLDGAGGAQETQYF	TGTGCCAGCAGCTTAGACGGGGCAGGAGGGGCCCAAGAGACCCAGTACTTC
TRBV2	many	.	TRBJ2-3	CASSPSPRRNTQYF	TGTGCCAGCAGCCCTTCCCCCCGAAGGAATACGCAGTATTTT
TRBV7-6	many	.	TRBJ2-3	CASSLGGGFSTDTQYF	TGTGCCAGCAGCTTAGGGGGGGGCTTCTCCACAGATACGCAGTATTTT
TRBV30	.	.	TRBJ2-7	CAWSPGQPRPYEQYF	TGTGCCTGGAGTCCTGGACAGCCTAGACCCTACGAGCAGTACTTC
TRBV29-1	many	.	TRBJ1-5	CSVARGNSNQPQHF	TGCAGCGTTGCCCGGGGTAATAGCAATCAGCCCCAGCATTTT
TRBV24-1	few	.	TRBJ2-1	CATSGGRCPEQFF	TGTGCCACCAGTGGGGGGAGGTGCCCGGAGCAGTTCTTC
TRBV12-3/TRBV12-4	many	.	TRBJ1-1	CASNPTPVNTEAFF	TGTGCCAGCAACCCAACCCCAGTGAACACTGAAGCTTTCTTT
TRBV19	.	TRBD2	TRBJ2-7	CASSSREGTYEQYF	TGTGCCAGTAGTAGTCGGGAGGGTACCTACGAGCAGTACTTC
TRBV20-1	.	.	TRBJ2-5	CSAEGMGQETQYF	TGCAGTGCGGAGGGGATGGGCCAAGAGACCCAGTACTTC